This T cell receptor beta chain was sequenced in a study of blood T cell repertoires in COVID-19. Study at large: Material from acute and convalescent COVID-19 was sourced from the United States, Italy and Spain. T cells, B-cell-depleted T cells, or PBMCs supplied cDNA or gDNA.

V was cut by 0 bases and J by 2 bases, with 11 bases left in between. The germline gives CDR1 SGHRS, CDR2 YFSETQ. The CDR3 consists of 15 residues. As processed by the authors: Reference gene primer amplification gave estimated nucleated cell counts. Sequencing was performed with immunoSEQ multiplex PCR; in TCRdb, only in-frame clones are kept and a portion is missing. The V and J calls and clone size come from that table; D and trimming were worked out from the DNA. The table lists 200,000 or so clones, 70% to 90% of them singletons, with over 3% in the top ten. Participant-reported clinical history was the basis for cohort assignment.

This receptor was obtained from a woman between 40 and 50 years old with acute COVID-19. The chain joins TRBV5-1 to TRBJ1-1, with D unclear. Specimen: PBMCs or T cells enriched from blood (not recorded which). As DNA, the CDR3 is TGCGCCAGCAGCTTGGAATGGAGTTCTAACACTGAAGCTTTCTTT. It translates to CASSLEWSSNTEAFF.